A single sample gave rise to the 29 T cell receptor beta chains below, sequenced in a study of PD-L1 blockade in urothelial cancer. Time point given: peripheral blood 6 weeks after treatment start. This table comes from immunoSEQ multiplex PCR, and its TCRdb copy is limited to in-frame clones, with some not included. The sample lists about 120,000 clones, 86% occurring once. The input for sequencing was PBMCs, taken around atezolizumab (anti-PD-L1) treatment. Receptor source: a man in his fifties or sixties with urothelial cancer.

The gene calls are TRBV4-1 and TRBJ2-3, with D possibly being TRBD2 (6 bases). The V gene's germline CDR1 is MGHRA and CDR2 YSYEKL. The V gene lost 3 bases and the J gene lost 5 bases, with 12 bases spanning the gap. This CDR3 comprises 14 residues. CDR3 coding DNA: TGCGCCAGCAGCCAGACTAGGTCGCAAGATACGCAGTATTTT. Translating it yields CASSQTRSQDTQYF.

The rearrangement joins TRBV5-6 to TRBJ2-1, with 12 positions matching TRBD2. CDR1 is SGHDT, CDR2 YYEEEE, per germline. The CDR3 covers 15 residues. With V trimmed by 4 bases and J by 9 bases, 8 bases remained unmatched. CDR3 nucleotides: TGTGCCAGCAGCCTCGGACTAGCGGGAAGGGTTGAGCAGTTCTTC. Its translation: CASSLGLAGRVEQFF.

This chain joins TRBV18 and TRBJ2-7; 7 bases are a match to TRBD1. Germline V CDR1 and CDR2: KGHSH, LQKENI. Trimming cost V 6 bases and J 3 bases; bases outside gene matches: 11. The CDR3 extends over 15 amino acids. The CDR3 loop is CASSLRTGRDYEQYF. The CDR3 bases are TGTGCCAGCTCCCTTAGGACAGGTAGGGACTACGAGCAGTACTTC.

CDR3 amino acids: CASSPGTGGLETQYF. The CDR3, as DNA: TGTGCCAGCAGCCCCGGGACAGGGGGCTTGGAGACCCAGTACTTC. The chain recombines TRBV2 with TRBJ2-5; the match to TRBD1 covers 12 bases. In germline, CDR1 is SNHLY, CDR2 FYNNEI. CDR3 length equals 15 residues. Unmatched junction bases numbered 7, after V lost 6 bases and J lost 5 bases.

This clone showed up just once. This chain links TRBV6-6 with TRBJ1-4, with D uncertain. V was clipped by 5 bases and J by 7 bases, with 14 bases between them. The germline CDR1 and CDR2 sequences are MNHNY and SVGAGI (reference sequence). This CDR3 is built from 14 residues. The CDR3 DNA follows: TGTGCCAGCAGTCCTCGTGGGCAAACTGAAAAACTGTTTTTT. Its protein product is CASSPRGQTEKLFF.

The V call is TRBV2, the J call TRBJ2-7, with 7 bases lining up with TRBD2. In germline, CDR1 is SNHLY, CDR2 FYNNEI. This CDR3 contains 15 residues. V lost 4 bases to trimming and J lost 0 bases; unmatched junction nucleotides: 6. CDR3 residues: CASSAGGGSSYEQYF. The CDR3 nucleotides are TGTGCCAGCAGTGCCGGGGGAGGGAGCTCCTACGAGCAGTACTTC.

The chain carries TRBV28 and TRBJ1-1; tentatively, D is TRBD1 (6 bases). V was clipped by 7 bases and J by 4 bases, with 13 bases between them. The germline V gene encodes CDR1 MDHEN and CDR2 SYDVKM. The CDR3 has 13 amino acids. The CDR3: CASTGGGGTEAFF. Here the CDR3 DNA reads TGTGCCAGCACGGGGGGCGGGGGCACTGAAGCTTTCTTT.

The V and J genes are TRBV7-2 and TRBJ1-6; D not resolved. V was trimmed by 0 bases and J by 6 bases, leaving 12 bases between them. Germline V lookup: CDR1 SGHTA, CDR2 FQGNSA. The CDR3 sequence is 16 residues long. CDR3 sequence (DNA): TGTGCCAGCAGCTTAGCGCTAAGGAGCTCTAATTCACCCCTCCACTTT. This sequence encodes CASSLALRSSNSPLHF.

The chain links TRBV18 to TRBJ1-1; D uncertain. CDR3 length: 15 amino acids. The germline gives CDR1 KGHSH, CDR2 LQKENI. V gave up 3 bases and J gave up 1 base, with 12 bases separating them. CDR3 sequence (DNA): TGTGCCAGCTCACCTCAAGGCGCAGGGAACACTGAAGCTTTCTTT. Its protein is CASSPQGAGNTEAFF. Filled out from reference TRBV18 and TRBJ1-1, the complete variable domain reads NAGVMQNPRHLVRRRGQEARLRCSPMKGHSHVYWYRQLPEEGLKFMVYLQKENIIDESGMPKERFSAEFPKEGPSILRIQQVVRGDSAAYFCASSPQGAGNTEAFFGQGTRLTVV.

The chain couples TRBV2 to TRBJ2-7; 7 bases map to TRBD1. V lost 3 bases and J lost 6; bases outside the gene matches: 5. CDR3 length: 13 residues. From germline, CDR1 is SNHLY and CDR2 FYNNEI. This CDR3 is CASSETGPIEQYF. As DNA, the CDR3 is TGTGCCAGCAGTGAGACAGGGCCCATCGAGCAGTACTTC. Supplemented by reference TRBV2 and TRBJ2-7, the full variable domain reads EPEVTQTPSHQVTQMGQEVILRCVPISNHLYFYWYRQILGQKVEFLVSFYNNEISEKSEIFDDQFSVERPDGSNFTLKIRSTKLEDSAMYFCASSETGPIEQYFGPGTRLTVT.

This clone was observed a single time. The J gene is TRBJ2-7, the V gene TRBV6-1; 9 nucleotides align to TRBD2. The germline gives CDR1 MNHNS, CDR2 SASEGT. Trimming cost V 11 bases and J 5 bases; bases outside gene matches: 10. The CDR3 has 13 residues. CDR3 loop: CAAGSGRRNEQYF. The CDR3 DNA follows: TGTGCCGCTGGCAGCGGGAGGAGGAACGAGCAGTACTTC.

This chain links TRBV10-3 with TRBJ1-1, with D perhaps TRBD1 (5 bases). CDR1 is ENHRY, CDR2 SYGVKD, per germline. CDR3 length: 13 residues. Trimming pared 8 bases from V and 2 bases from J, leaving 12 bases between. As DNA, the CDR3 is TGTGCCATCCACCAGGGCCCCAACACTGAAGCTTTCTTT. Its translation: CAIHQGPNTEAFF.

The chain employs TRBV6-1 and TRBJ2-3; TRBD1 matches at 8 bases. The CDR3 totals 15 residues. Losses at the gene ends were 4 bases for V and 1 base for J; bases not matched to a gene: 4. Germline V gene data show CDR1 as MNHNS and CDR2 as SASEGT. The CDR3 DNA reads TGTGCCAGCAGTGTAGAGGACAGGGGCACAGATACGCAGTATTTT. Residues: CASSVEDRGTDTQYF.

V gene TRBV2 combines with J gene TRBJ2-1; D might be TRBD1 (6 bases). Germline values: CDR1 SNHLY, CDR2 FYNNEI. This CDR3 region has 16 residues. The V gene lost 5 bases and the J gene lost 3 bases, with 17 bases spanning the gap. The chain's CDR3 is CASSKDDRNDYNEQFF. In DNA, the CDR3 is TGTGCCAGCAGTAAAGACGACAGGAACGACTACAATGAGCAGTTCTTC.

The chain combines TRBV7-7 with TRBJ2-2, with TRBD2 matching over 8 bases. In germline, CDR1 is SSHAT, CDR2 FNYEAQ (reference sequence). The CDR3 consists of 15 residues. The CDR3 loop is CAAGGGSLRTGELFF. In nucleotides, the CDR3 is TGTGCTGCCGGGGGGGGCTCTCTCCGTACCGGGGAGCTGTTTTTT.

This chain connects TRBV27 to TRBJ2-1; tentatively, D is TRBD1 (6 bases). The germline V and J ends were trimmed by 0 bases and 3 bases, with 15 bases remaining between them. This CDR3 is 17 amino acids long. The V gene's germline CDR1 is MNHEY and CDR2 SMNVEV (reference sequence). CDR3 protein: CASSLSPLRTVYNEQFF. The CDR3 DNA follows: TGTGCCAGCAGTTTATCGCCACTCCGGACAGTCTACAATGAGCAGTTCTTC.

This clone showed up just once. The chain recombines TRBV5-1 with TRBJ2-3; TRBD2 is a possible D gene (6 bases). This CDR3 is built from 15 residues. CDR1 SGHRS and CDR2 YFSETQ come from the germline V gene. Deletions cut 0 bases from V and 3 bases from J, with 11 bases between. The CDR3, as DNA: TGCGCCAGCAGCTTGGCCCGGGGGTTTACAGATACGCAGTATTTT. It yields the protein CASSLARGFTDTQYF.

The chain links TRBV6-5 to TRBJ1-3; D gene unclear. Germline V gives CDR1 MNHEY, CDR2 SVGAGI. Trimming cost V 4 bases and J 4 bases, with 8 bases left between them. The length of the CDR3 is 13 residues. The CDR3 nucleotides are TGTGCCAGCAGTTTTCAGCGGGGAAACACCATATATTTT. Residues: CASSFQRGNTIYF.

The chain joins TRBV5-1 to TRBJ1-1, with 7 bases lining up with TRBD1. The CDR3 extends over 14 amino acids. Germline V CDR1 and CDR2: SGHRS, YFSETQ. The V segment lost 2 bases and the J segment 3 bases; nucleotides outside the gene matches: 4. The CDR3 loop is CASSFRGTDTEAFF. The CDR3 nucleotides read TGCGCCAGCAGCTTCAGGGGGACGGACACTGAAGCTTTCTTT.

This clone has a single count. The V gene is TRBV27, the J gene TRBJ1-2; D possibly corresponds to TRBD1 (6 bases). In germline, CDR1 is MNHEY, CDR2 SMNVEV (reference sequence). The CDR3 runs 15 residues. Trimming left V 8 bases short and J 2 bases short, with 18 bases between. For the CDR3, the DNA is TGTGCCAGCTCCCTTTTCTCCGGACAGAACTATGGCTACACCTTC. This encodes CASSLFSGQNYGYTF.

This rearrangement joins TRBV11-2 to TRBJ2-7; 9 bases agree with TRBD1. The V gene's germline CDR1 is SGHAT and CDR2 FQNNGV. This CDR3 is 15 amino acids long. The V segment lost 7 bases and the J segment 2 bases; nucleotides outside the gene matches: 9. CDR3 sequence reads: CASTRFGQGTYEQYF. The CDR3 DNA reads TGTGCCAGCACCAGGTTCGGACAGGGGACCTACGAGCAGTACTTC.

The rearrangement links TRBV11-2 to TRBJ1-2, with 7 bases lining up with TRBD1. CDR1 and CDR2 (germline): SGHAT, FQNNGV. Trimming removed 5 bases from V and 7 bases from J; junction bases left unmatched: 13. The CDR3 is 15 amino acids. CDR3 residues: CASSGTGQKSPGYTF. As DNA, the CDR3 is TGTGCCAGCAGCGGCACGGGACAGAAATCCCCTGGCTACACCTTC.

This clone was detected a few times. The chain joins TRBV5-1 to TRBJ2-7; 11 bases map to TRBD2. CDR1 SGHRS and CDR2 YFSETQ come from the germline V gene. The CDR3 is 14 residues long. V lost 4 bases, J lost 3 bases, and 3 bases stayed unmatched. The CDR3 reads CASSKTSGSYEQYF. For the CDR3, the DNA is TGCGCCAGCAGCAAAACTAGCGGGAGCTACGAGCAGTACTTC.

The chain recombines TRBV6-5 with TRBJ2-2; weak D call: TRBD1 (5 bases). The CDR3 length is 14 residues. Germline CDR1 and CDR2: MNHEY and SVGAGI. V dropped 1 base and J dropped 4 bases, with 7 bases sitting between them. For the CDR3, the DNA is TGTGCCAGCAGTTACTACAGGAGCACCGGGGAGCTGTTTTTT. Translating gives CASSYYRSTGELFF.

As regards this clone: The sample contains more than one DNA sequence encoding this CDR3. The V call is TRBV6-5, the J call TRBJ2-7, with D tentatively TRBD1 (6 bases). Trimming removed 2 bases at V and 3 bases at J, with 8 bases between. CDR1 is MNHEY, CDR2 SVGAGI, per germline. CDR3 length equals 13 residues. The CDR3 spells CASSYGTSYEQYF. CDR3 nucleotide sequence: TGTGCCAGCAGTTACGGGACAAGCTACGAGCAGTACTTC.

The CDR3: CAWSGLATDTQYF. The CDR3 coding sequence is TGTGCCTGGAGTGGACTAGCGACAGATACGCAGTATTTT. The chain carries TRBV30 and TRBJ2-3; TRBD2 agrees at 8 bases. This CDR3 comprises 13 residues. CDR1 GTSNPN and CDR2 SVGIG come from the germline V gene (reference sequence). V was pared by 1 base and J by 3 bases, with 0 bases of the junction left unmatched.

This clone was detected only a few times. V gene TRBV19 combines with J gene TRBJ1-5; possibly TRBD1 for D (5 bases). Germline values: CDR1 LNHDA, CDR2 SQIVND (reference sequence). The CDR3 runs 13 residues. V was trimmed by 6 bases and J by 7 bases, leaving 13 bases between them. In DNA form, the CDR3 reads TGTGCCAGTAGCGGTGACAGAAACCAGCCCCAGCATTTT. It encodes CASSGDRNQPQHF. The full variable domain, rest sourced from reference TRBV19 and TRBJ1-5, is DGGITQSPKYLFRKEGQNVTLSCEQNLNHDAMYWYRQDPGQGLRLIYYSQIVNDFQKGDIAEGYSVSREKKESFPLTVTSAQKNPTAFYLCASSGDRNQPQHFGDGTRLSIL.

The chain has TRBV10-2 and TRBJ2-1; 10 bases fit TRBD2. Germline V lookup: CDR1 WSHSY, CDR2 SAAADI. After removal of 6 bases from V and 6 bases from J, the junction contained 14 bases not matched to a gene. The CDR3 has 17 amino acids. DNA for the CDR3: TGCGCCAGCAGGGACCTCTACGAGCGGGAGGGTGGCAATGAGCAGTTCTTC. This encodes CASRDLYEREGGNEQFF.

The V and J genes are TRBV5-5 and TRBJ2-1; 8 bases map to TRBD2. Germline-derived CDR1 and CDR2 are SGHKS and YYEKEE (reference sequence). Trimming at V came to 3 bases and at J to 7 bases, leaving 9 bases not matched to a gene. CDR3 size: 15 residues. The DNA for the CDR3 is TGTGCCAGCAGCTCACGACAGCGGGAGTTAAATGAGCAGTTCTTC. It yields the protein CASSSRQRELNEQFF.